This T cell receptor (beta chain) was found in a study of blood T cell repertoires in COVID-19 (TCRdb year 2020). For context, the study as a whole: The collaborator samples originated in the United States, Italy and Spain and spanned the acute and convalescent phases of COVID-19. The sample metadata nearly always contained a de-identified subject ID, COVID-19 status, age in years and sex. Samples came from the ongoing ImmuneRACE study (first 160 participants) plus 1,254 subjects from 6 global collaborators. The prospective study material was composed of cDNA or gDNA derived from T cells, B-cell-depleted T cells, or PBMCs. Where available, HLA class I and class II types were taken from metadata supplied by the sample provider and were not determined by assay-based typing. A freely available public database, intended as a resource for researchers studying the immune response to SARS-CoV-2, is where the repertoires were released. The dataset comprised deeply sampled blood TCRbeta repertoires from subjects exposed to, actively infected with, or recovered from COVID-19.

Study-level results and caveats: The amount of clinical and demographic metadata varied by source and participant and was provided uncurated.

The immunoSEQ Assay, a bias-controlled multiplex PCR, was used to amplify TCRbeta CDR3 regions from genomic DNA. Per the original workflow: Within the assay, amplification of reference gene primers was used to estimate how many nucleated cells each sample contained. To quantify the absolute abundance of each unique TCRbeta CDR3 rearrangement, sequence reads were collapsed and filtered. For each sample, productive Simpson clonality was calculated as the square root of Simpson's diversity index over productive rearrangements. Here the immuneACCESS table is served through TCRdb, limited to in-frame sequences with V and J called. Missing clones are a known gap in these copies; in checked studies unresolved V genes cover under half, and the rest lacks a known reason. V, J and clone size were drawn from that table, and D and trimming were deduced from the DNA. This sample is represented by tens of thousands of clones; 81% of them were singletons. The ten largest clones take up 25% to 30% of the sample.

Collaborating institutions collected whole blood in K2EDTA tubes following their own protocols. For TCRbeta analysis, collaborator samples were shipped as frozen whole blood, as isolated PBMCs, or as DNA extracted from either sample type. In the case of this clone: There is no known antigen for this receptor. Base quality data are lacking; no much larger clone is found one base away.

For this chain, trimming is 4 bases at the V end and 5 bases at the J end, and the number of junction bases without a gene match is 7. The germline V gene gives CDR1 as SGHRS and CDR2 as YFSETQ. The CDR3 runs 15 amino acids, cysteine and phenylalanine included. Only CDR3 DNA is held: 45 bases, read in frame from base 1. The source is a woman older than 75 with active or convalescent COVID-19. The sequenced material came from peripheral blood. The chain is made from TRBV5-1 and TRBJ2-5, with 11 middle bases fitting TRBD1. The CDR3 protein: CASSGGTGGAETQYF. In nucleotides, the sequence is TGCGCCAGCAGCGGAGGGACAGGGGGGGCTGAGACCCAGTACTTC.